Listed below are T cell receptor beta chains from one sample, sequenced in a study of T-cell memory formation after mild COVID-19. TCRdb called the 5' RACE reads again in MiXCR, with one record for every CDR3 protein. The sample records hundreds of thousands of distinct CDR3 sequences, 15% to 20% being singletons. Source material: PBMCs or a T cell subset sorted from them (not recorded which). The source of these receptors is an adult woman who had mild COVID-19 (a few samples of this study predate the infection). Cell type and time point are not known. The CDR3 runs from the conserved cysteine through the conserved F or W.

v_call	j_call	cdr3_aa
TRBV20-1	TRBJ2-7	CSALSLYEQYF
TRBV5-4	TRBJ2-7	CASSLGRQGRYEQYF
TRBV10-3	TRBJ2-7	CAISVQDRQTQYF
TRBV5-6	TRBJ1-1	CASSLEGRGQTEAFF
TRBV30	TRBJ2-1	CAWSVPFGIAGLQFF
TRBV6-2/TRBV6-3	TRBJ1-2	CASSLDRARRGYTF
TRBV7-7	TRBJ2-2	CASSSDRATGELFF
TRBV20-1	TRBJ1-1	CSALGRIEAFF
TRBV6-6	TRBJ2-1	CASSYETGVNEQFF
TRBV19	TRBJ1-6	CASRMGQGIGSPLHF
TRBV12-5	TRBJ1-2	CASGLFTGDYGYTF
TRBV28	TRBJ2-3	CASPPTGGPLFTDTQYF
TRBV12-3/TRBV12-4	TRBJ2-7	CASSRIPYEQYF
TRBV11-2	TRBJ1-2	CASSGLGDRRSPPYYGYTF
TRBV3-1	TRBJ1-4	CASSTVPNEKLFF
TRBV7-9	TRBJ2-1	CASSLGLAGGAYNEQFF
TRBV20-1	TRBJ2-7	CSATLGEFPNEQYF
TRBV6-5	TRBJ2-5	CASSPPPAGAETQYF
TRBV20-1	TRBJ2-1	CSATGLGAYNEQFF
TRBV15	TRBJ2-7	CATSRASGQPGHF
TRBV5-1	TRBJ1-1	CASSLAFSGHPNTEAFF
TRBV18	TRBJ2-1	CASSPLTSGGYNEQFF
TRBV6-2/TRBV6-3	TRBJ2-3	CASSSPTGLAGEADTQYF
TRBV5-1	TRBJ2-7	CASSLAGGLTYEQYF
TRBV24-1	TRBJ2-3	CATSDRRLADSSTDTQYF
TRBV4-1	TRBJ2-7	CASSQEVADYEQYF
TRBV5-1	TRBJ2-5	CASSRLGETQYF
TRBV21-1	TRBJ2-4	CASRRLAGRAKNIQYF
TRBV27	TRBJ2-5	CASSPDYETQYF
TRBV18	TRBJ2-3	CASSPGQLSTDTQYF
TRBV12-3/TRBV12-4	TRBJ2-2	CASRPSGSSGELFF
TRBV5-6	TRBJ2-7	CASRRLGGEQYF
TRBV5-5	TRBJ1-6	CASSRPLGDSPLHF
TRBV5-1	TRBJ2-1	CASSLREGRNEQFF
TRBV5-1	TRBJ1-2	CASSPGGMDYGYTF
TRBV12-3/TRBV12-4	TRBJ2-2	CASSLTSGRTGELFF
TRBV27	TRBJ2-7	CASSQQASYEQYF
TRBV12-3/TRBV12-4	TRBJ1-5	CASSRGRSGQPQHF
TRBV5-1	TRBJ2-7	CASGLTGTTYEQYF
TRBV19	TRBJ2-5	CASHRVTKITGAETQYF
TRBV3-1	TRBJ2-5	CASSIGTSGWVSETQYF